Listed below are T cell receptor beta chains from one sample, sequenced in a study of shared clonotypes between healthy human individuals. Profiling relied on immunoSEQ multiplex PCR, and the TCRdb table lists in-frame clones only, not all of them. The table lists some 600,000 clones, around 96% of them singletons, with more than 0.085% in the top ten. The sequenced material came from naive CD8+ T cells sorted from blood. These receptors were collected from a woman in her twenties or thirties in good health. CDR3s include the opening cysteine and the closing phenylalanine or tryptophan. The D gene is left open where the match is weak. Expanded clones are given a class, and other clones once, few, many or no size at all.

abundance: NA; j_gene: TRBJ2-7; v_gene: TRBV6-5; d_gene: TRBD1; CDR3nt: TGTGCCAGCAGTTACCGGGACAGGCCGTACGAGCAGTACTTC; CDR3aa: CASSYRDRPYEQYF
abundance: once; j_gene: TRBJ1-2; v_gene: TRBV27; d_gene: NA; CDR3nt: TGTGCCAGCAGTTTGGCGTACAACTATGGCTACACCTTC; CDR3aa: CASSLAYNYGYTF
abundance: NA; j_gene: TRBJ2-7; v_gene: TRBV4-1; d_gene: NA; CDR3nt: TGCGCCAGCAGCCAAGGGTCAGATTCCTACGAGCAGTACTTC; CDR3aa: CASSQGSDSYEQYF
abundance: NA; j_gene: TRBJ1-1; v_gene: TRBV7-9; d_gene: TRBD1; CDR3nt: TGTGCCAGCAGCTCGTGGACAGGGAGGGACACTGAAGCTTTCTTT; CDR3aa: CASSSWTGRDTEAFF
abundance: NA; j_gene: TRBJ2-1; v_gene: TRBV9; d_gene: TRBD2; CDR3nt: TGTGCCAGCAGCGTAGACGGCGGGAGGGGCAATGAGCAGTTCTTC; CDR3aa: CASSVDGGRGNEQFF
abundance: NA; j_gene: TRBJ2-7; v_gene: TRBV7-2; d_gene: NA; CDR3nt: TGTGCCAGCAGCTTAGTAGCTAGCGCCCTCGAGCAGTACTTC; CDR3aa: CASSLVASALEQYF
abundance: NA; j_gene: TRBJ2-2; v_gene: TRBV5-1; d_gene: NA; CDR3nt: TGCGCCAGCTTTCTAGCAGGGAACACCGGGGAGCTGTTTTTT; CDR3aa: CASFLAGNTGELFF
abundance: NA; j_gene: TRBJ2-1; v_gene: TRBV29-1; d_gene: NA; CDR3nt: TGCAGCGTTATCGATGGGGAGGAGGACAATGAGCAGTTCTTC; CDR3aa: CSVIDGEEDNEQFF
abundance: NA; j_gene: TRBJ2-5; v_gene: TRBV4-2; d_gene: NA; CDR3nt: TGTGCCAGCAGCAAACGACTGGGGAAAGAAGAGACCCAGTACTTC; CDR3aa: CASSKRLGKEETQYF
abundance: NA; j_gene: TRBJ1-2; v_gene: TRBV29-1; d_gene: NA; CDR3nt: TGCAGCGTTGCAGACGTCACCCTAGCTAACTATGGCTACACCTTC; CDR3aa: CSVADVTLANYGYTF
abundance: NA; j_gene: TRBJ2-3; v_gene: TRBV28; d_gene: NA; CDR3nt: TGTGCCGCTAGCCGGCACACAGATACGCAGTATTTT; CDR3aa: CAASRHTDTQYF
abundance: NA; j_gene: TRBJ2-5; v_gene: TRBV7-7; d_gene: TRBD2; CDR3nt: TGTGCCAGCAGCCGACTAGCGGGAGCGTTAGAGACCCAGTACTTC; CDR3aa: CASSRLAGALETQYF
abundance: NA; j_gene: TRBJ2-7; v_gene: TRBV13; d_gene: NA; CDR3nt: TGTGCCAGCAGCCCAACGGGGCACGGAGAGCAGTACTTC; CDR3aa: CASSPTGHGEQYF
abundance: NA; j_gene: TRBJ2-6; v_gene: TRBV7-6; d_gene: NA; CDR3nt: TGTGCCAGCAGCTTAGGGGTTGCGGGGGCCAACGTCCTGACTTTC; CDR3aa: CASSLGVAGANVLTF
abundance: NA; j_gene: TRBJ2-1; v_gene: TRBV9; d_gene: TRBD1; CDR3nt: TGTGCCAGCAGCGTAGCTGGACAGGGCTTCGATGAGCAGTTCTTC; CDR3aa: CASSVAGQGFDEQFF
abundance: NA; j_gene: TRBJ2-7; v_gene: TRBV5-1; d_gene: NA; CDR3nt: TGCGCCAGCAGCCACACTTTCCTGGCTTCCTACGAGCAGTACTTC; CDR3aa: CASSHTFLASYEQYF
abundance: NA; j_gene: TRBJ2-7; v_gene: TRBV28; d_gene: TRBD2; CDR3nt: TGTGCCAGCAGTTTATTACCTAGCGGGAGCAGCTCCTACGAGCAGTACTTC; CDR3aa: CASSLLPSGSSSYEQYF
abundance: NA; j_gene: TRBJ2-2; v_gene: TRBV4-1; d_gene: TRBD2; CDR3nt: TGCGCCAGCAGAGGGGGAGCGGGAGTGAACACCGGGGAGCTGTTTTTT; CDR3aa: CASRGGAGVNTGELFF
abundance: NA; j_gene: TRBJ1-4; v_gene: TRBV7-9; d_gene: NA; CDR3nt: TGTGCCACAACACGGGACTCAACTAATGAAAAACTGTTTTTT; CDR3aa: CATTRDSTNEKLFF
abundance: NA; j_gene: TRBJ2-1; v_gene: TRBV2; d_gene: TRBD2; CDR3nt: TGTGCCAGCAGCTCCGGGGGGAGTGTTTGGGAGCAGTTCTTC; CDR3aa: CASSSGGSVWEQFF
abundance: NA; j_gene: TRBJ2-2; v_gene: TRBV7-8; d_gene: TRBD2; CDR3nt: TGTGCCAGCCTCGGACTAGCGGGAGATGGCGGGGAGCTGTTTTTT; CDR3aa: CASLGLAGDGGELFF
abundance: NA; j_gene: TRBJ2-3; v_gene: TRBV9; d_gene: TRBD2; CDR3nt: TGTGCCAGCAGCCCCGGGACTAGCGGGATAGAAGATACGCAGTATTTT; CDR3aa: CASSPGTSGIEDTQYF
abundance: NA; j_gene: TRBJ2-2; v_gene: TRBV6-1; d_gene: NA; CDR3nt: TGTGCCAGCAGTGGACTTAAGGCCGGGGAGCTGTTTTTT; CDR3aa: CASSGLKAGELFF
abundance: NA; j_gene: TRBJ2-5; v_gene: TRBV13; d_gene: NA; CDR3nt: TGTGCCAGCAGCGCGACTAGTGACAAAGGAGGGAAGACCCAGTACTTC; CDR3aa: CASSATSDKGGKTQYF
abundance: NA; j_gene: TRBJ2-3; v_gene: TRBV7-3; d_gene: NA; CDR3nt: TGTGCCAGCAGCACCTTTGGGGGAGATACGCAGTATTTT; CDR3aa: CASSTFGGDTQYF
abundance: NA; j_gene: TRBJ2-2; v_gene: TRBV9; d_gene: NA; CDR3nt: TGTGCCAGCAGCGTAGGGCGCCAGACAAAAAACACCGGGGAGCTGTTTTTT; CDR3aa: CASSVGRQTKNTGELFF